This TCR beta chain was documented in a study of PD-L1 blockade in urothelial cancer. The time point is: peripheral blood 6 weeks after treatment start. Samples were collected from each patient before treatment and during treatment. Each patient gave between 1 and 8 of them in total. About this clone itself: Its cognate antigen is unknown.

Sequenced by immunoSEQ multiplex PCR; TCRdb stores in-frame clones only, minus some. This table has more than 95,000 clones, around 89% appearing once. Broader study findings: Durable benefit was linked to greater 3-week expansion of tumor-associated blood clones.

The germline gives CDR1 SGHTS, CDR2 YDEGEE. The CDR3 has 14 residues. Trimming cost V 4 bases and J 5 bases, with 14 bases left between them. The V call is TRBV5-8, the J call TRBJ2-3, with D unclear. The input for sequencing was PBMCs, taken around atezolizumab (anti-PD-L1) treatment. This clonotype was obtained from a man in his 60s with urothelial cancer. In nucleotides, the CDR3 is TGTGCCAGCAGCCCCGGTGGAGTTGTAGATACGCAGTATTTT. Protein sequence: CASSPGGVVDTQYF. Full variable domain (rest looked up from reference TRBV5-8 and TRBJ2-3): EAGVTQSPTHLIKTRGQQATLRCSPISGHTSVYWYQQALGLGLQFLLWYDEGEERNRGNFPPRFSGRQFPNYSSELNVNALELEDSALYLCASSPGGVVDTQYFGPGTRLTVL.